This is a list of T cell receptor beta chains from one sample in a study of T cells in tumors after PD-1 blockade. TCRdb's copy holds only in-frame clones and misses some; the assay was immunoSEQ multiplex PCR. The table has 50,000 or so clones, roughly 73% seen once. Sequenced material: PBMCs, taken before anti-PD-1 treatment. All receptors derive from a human donor with basal cell carcinoma. Each CDR3 is given with its conserved first and last residue. D genes are given only for firm matches. The size entry is marked missing in some rows and otherwise reads once, few, many or a size class.

TRBD2	.	TRBV28	TRBJ2-1	CASSLFPGGGNEQFF
.	.	TRBV9	TRBJ2-4	CASSPRTELGNIQYF
.	.	TRBV7-2	TRBJ2-2	CASSLEGGYGELFF
.	.	TRBV5-1	TRBJ2-7	CASSQMDSNLAYEQYF
TRBD2	.	TRBV19	TRBJ2-1	CASSPWTSGGEWQFF
TRBD1	.	TRBV19	TRBJ1-6	CASSPGQNNSPLHF
.	.	TRBV5-6	TRBJ1-4	CASSLVSQGREKLFF
TRBD1	few	TRBV2	TRBJ1-5	CASGTANQPQHF
TRBD2	.	TRBV7-8	TRBJ2-1	CASSSSGSGYNEQFF
.	.	TRBV18	TRBJ2-3	CASSPIQRPSPSTDTQYF
TRBD1	.	TRBV5-1	TRBJ1-2	CASSSKFGQANYGYTF
TRBD1	.	TRBV18	TRBJ2-6	CAQPQGQGTGANVLTF
TRBD1	once	TRBV6-5	TRBJ1-3	CASQRQGGGNTIYF
.	.	TRBV11-1	TRBJ1-5	CASSPDLRGQPQHF
.	.	TRBV4-1	TRBJ1-4	CASSQDLGMANEKLFF
TRBD1	.	TRBV5-1	TRBJ1-4	CASSLEGGDRGPKNEKLFF
.	.	TRBV6-2/TRBV6-3	TRBJ2-7	CASSGDLKARQYF
TRBD2	.	TRBV3-1/TRBV3-2	TRBJ2-4	CASSQESSGERNIQYF
TRBD1	.	TRBV2	TRBJ1-5	CASSRTGISNQPQHF
.	.	TRBV28	TRBJ1-1	CASSSPRVGGDEAFF
.	.	TRBV19	TRBJ2-3	CASSRTSPGTDTQYF
.	.	TRBV29-1	TRBJ2-3	CSVVVTSTDTQYF
TRBD1	once	TRBV24-1	TRBJ1-5	CATSDSRQGWNQPQHF
TRBD2	few	TRBV5-4	TRBJ2-5	CASSLGSPSGGQETQYF
.	.	TRBV18	TRBJ1-5	CASSPGTANQPQHF
TRBD1	.	TRBV5-1	TRBJ2-5	CASSLSQGEETQYF
TRBD1	.	TRBV2	TRBJ2-1	CASKTGGDYNEQFF
.	.	TRBV5-1	TRBJ2-5	CASSLEGPRETQYF
TRBD1	.	TRBV10-2	TRBJ1-1	CASKGQAGTEAFF
TRBD2	.	TRBV19	TRBJ2-7	CASTPGTSGRAYEQYF
.	.	TRBV10-3	TRBJ2-7	CAISEASTYEQYF
.	.	TRBV18	TRBJ1-2	CASSPSGDYGYTF
.	.	TRBV21-1	TRBJ2-1	CASSIPTRNEQFF
.	.	TRBV27	TRBJ2-7	CASSRQGGSYEQYF
TRBD1	.	TRBV7-9	TRBJ1-2	CASSSRGNYGYTF